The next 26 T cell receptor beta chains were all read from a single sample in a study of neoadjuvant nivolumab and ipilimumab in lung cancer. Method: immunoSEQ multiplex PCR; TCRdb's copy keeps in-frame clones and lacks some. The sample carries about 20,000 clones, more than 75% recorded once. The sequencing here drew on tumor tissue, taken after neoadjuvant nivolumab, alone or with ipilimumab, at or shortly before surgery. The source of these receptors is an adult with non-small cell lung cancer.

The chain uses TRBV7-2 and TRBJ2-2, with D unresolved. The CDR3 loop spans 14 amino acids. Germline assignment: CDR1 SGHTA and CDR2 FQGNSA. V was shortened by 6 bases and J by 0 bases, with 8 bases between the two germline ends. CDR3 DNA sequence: TGTGCCAGCAGGTCCAATTCGAACACCGGGGAGCTGTTTTTT. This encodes CASRSNSNTGELFF.

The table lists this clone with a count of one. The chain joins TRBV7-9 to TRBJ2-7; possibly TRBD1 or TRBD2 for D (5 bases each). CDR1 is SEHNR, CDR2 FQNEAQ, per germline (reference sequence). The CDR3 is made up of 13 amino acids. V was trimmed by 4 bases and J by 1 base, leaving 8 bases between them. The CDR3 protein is CASSWDGSYEQYF. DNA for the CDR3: TGTGCCAGCAGCTGGGACGGTTCCTACGAGCAGTACTTC.

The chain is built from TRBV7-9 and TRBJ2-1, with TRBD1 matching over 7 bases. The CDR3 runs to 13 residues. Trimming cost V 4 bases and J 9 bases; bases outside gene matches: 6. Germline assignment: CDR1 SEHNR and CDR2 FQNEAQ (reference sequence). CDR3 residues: CASSSLHRGEQFF. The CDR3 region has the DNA TGTGCCAGCAGCTCCCTCCACAGGGGTGAGCAGTTCTTC.

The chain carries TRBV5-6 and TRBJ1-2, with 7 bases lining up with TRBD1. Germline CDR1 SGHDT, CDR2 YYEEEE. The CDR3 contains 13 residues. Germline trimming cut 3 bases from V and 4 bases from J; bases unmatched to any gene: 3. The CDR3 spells CASSSQGTYGYTF. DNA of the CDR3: TGTGCCAGCAGCTCACAGGGGACCTATGGCTACACCTTC.

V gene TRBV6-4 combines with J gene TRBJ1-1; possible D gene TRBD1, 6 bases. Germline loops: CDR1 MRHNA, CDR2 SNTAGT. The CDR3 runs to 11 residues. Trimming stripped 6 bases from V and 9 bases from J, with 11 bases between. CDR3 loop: CASSSGAQAFF. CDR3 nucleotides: TGTGCCAGCAGCTCGGGGGCTCAAGCTTTCTTT.

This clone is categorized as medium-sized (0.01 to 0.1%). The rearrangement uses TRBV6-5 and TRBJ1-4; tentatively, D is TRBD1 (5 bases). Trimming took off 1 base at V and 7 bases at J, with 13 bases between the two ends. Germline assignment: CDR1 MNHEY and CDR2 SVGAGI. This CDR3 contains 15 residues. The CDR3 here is CASSYFGRRGEKLFF. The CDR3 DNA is TGTGCCAGCAGTTACTTCGGGAGGAGGGGTGAAAAACTGTTTTTT.

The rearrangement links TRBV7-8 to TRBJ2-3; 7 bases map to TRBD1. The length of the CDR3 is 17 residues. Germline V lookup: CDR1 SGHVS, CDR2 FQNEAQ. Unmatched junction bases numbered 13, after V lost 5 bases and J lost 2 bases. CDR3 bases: TGTGCCAGCAGCGCCTCGACAGGGCGGAAAAACACAGATACGCAGTATTTT. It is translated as CASSASTGRKNTDTQYF.

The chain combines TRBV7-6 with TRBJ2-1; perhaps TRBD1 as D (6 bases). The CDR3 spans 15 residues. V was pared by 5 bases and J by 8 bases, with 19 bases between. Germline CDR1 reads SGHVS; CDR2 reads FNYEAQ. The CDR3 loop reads CASSPNWVSGDEQFF. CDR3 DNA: TGTGCCAGCAGCCCAAATTGGGTGTCAGGGGATGAGCAGTTCTTC.

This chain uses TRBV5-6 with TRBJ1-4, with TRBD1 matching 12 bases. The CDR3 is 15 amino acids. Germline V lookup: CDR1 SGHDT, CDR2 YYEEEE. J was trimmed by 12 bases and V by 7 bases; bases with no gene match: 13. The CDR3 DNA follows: TGTGCCAGCCCCCGGTCCGGGACAGGGGGCGCGGAACTGTTTTTT. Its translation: CASPRSGTGGAELFF. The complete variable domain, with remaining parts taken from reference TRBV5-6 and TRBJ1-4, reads DAGVTQSPTHLIKTRGQQVTLRCSPKSGHDTVSWYQQALGQGPQFIFQYYEEEERQRGNFPDRFSGHQFPNYSSELNVNALLLGDSALYLCASPRSGTGGAELFFGSGTQLSVL.

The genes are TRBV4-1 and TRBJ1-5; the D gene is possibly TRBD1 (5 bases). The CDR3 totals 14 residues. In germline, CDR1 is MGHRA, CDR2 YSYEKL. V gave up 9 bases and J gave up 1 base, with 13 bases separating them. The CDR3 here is CASSDRDSNQPQHF. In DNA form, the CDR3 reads TGCGCCAGTAGCGACCGGGACAGCAATCAGCCCCAGCATTTT.

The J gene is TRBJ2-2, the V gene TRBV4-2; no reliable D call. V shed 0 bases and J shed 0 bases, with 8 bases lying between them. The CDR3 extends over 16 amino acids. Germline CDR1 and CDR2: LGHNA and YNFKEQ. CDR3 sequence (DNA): TGTGCCAGCAGCCAAGACCGTTCAGCGAACACCGGGGAGCTGTTTTTT. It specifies CASSQDRSANTGELFF.

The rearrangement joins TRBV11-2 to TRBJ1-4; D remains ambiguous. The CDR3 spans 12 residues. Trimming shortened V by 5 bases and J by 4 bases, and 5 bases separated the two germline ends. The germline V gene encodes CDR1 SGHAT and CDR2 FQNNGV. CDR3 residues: CASSGNNEKLFF. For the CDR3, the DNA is TGTGCCAGCAGCGGAAATAATGAAAAACTGTTTTTT.

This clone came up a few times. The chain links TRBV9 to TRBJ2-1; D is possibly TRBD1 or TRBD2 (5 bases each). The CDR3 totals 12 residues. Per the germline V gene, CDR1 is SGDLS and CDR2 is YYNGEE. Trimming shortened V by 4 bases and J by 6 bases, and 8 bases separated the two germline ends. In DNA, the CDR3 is TGTGCCAGCAGCTCGGGGCCCAATGAGCAGTTCTTC. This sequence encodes CASSSGPNEQFF.

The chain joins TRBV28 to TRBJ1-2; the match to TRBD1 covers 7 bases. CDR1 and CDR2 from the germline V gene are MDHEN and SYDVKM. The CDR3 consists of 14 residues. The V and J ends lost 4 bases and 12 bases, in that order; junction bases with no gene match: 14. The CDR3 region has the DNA TGTGCCAGCAGTTACGGCATAAGACAGGGAGGGAACACCTTC. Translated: CASSYGIRQGGNTF.

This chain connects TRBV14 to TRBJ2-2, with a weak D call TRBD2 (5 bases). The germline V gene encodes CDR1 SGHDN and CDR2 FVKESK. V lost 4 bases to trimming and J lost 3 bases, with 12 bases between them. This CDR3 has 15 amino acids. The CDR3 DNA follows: TGTGCCAGCAGCCGTCAATCACTAGACACCGGGGAGCTGTTTTTT. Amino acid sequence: CASSRQSLDTGELFF.

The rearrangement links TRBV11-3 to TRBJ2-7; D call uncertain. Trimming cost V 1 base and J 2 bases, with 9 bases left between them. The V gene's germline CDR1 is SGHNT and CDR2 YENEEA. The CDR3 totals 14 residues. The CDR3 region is CASSLGGGAYEQYF. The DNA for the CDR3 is TGTGCCAGCAGCTTAGGTGGCGGAGCCTACGAGCAGTACTTC.

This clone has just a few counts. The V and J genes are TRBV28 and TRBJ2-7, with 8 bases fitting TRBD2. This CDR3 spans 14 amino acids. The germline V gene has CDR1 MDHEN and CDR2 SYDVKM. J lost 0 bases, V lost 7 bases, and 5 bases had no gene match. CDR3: CASTRGGTSYEQYF. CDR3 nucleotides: TGTGCCAGCACCCGGGGGGGTACCTCCTACGAGCAGTACTTC.

DNA of the CDR3: TGTGCCAGCAGCTTAAGGAGTCGGGACTACCGCTCCTACAATGAGCAGTTCTTC. Protein product: CASSLRSRDYRSYNEQFF. This chain joins TRBV11-1 and TRBJ2-1, with 7 bases that match TRBD2. After removal of 2 bases from V and 0 bases from J, the junction contained 10 bases not matched to a gene. The CDR3 length is 18 residues. Per the germline V gene, CDR1 is SGHAT and CDR2 is FQDESV (reference sequence).

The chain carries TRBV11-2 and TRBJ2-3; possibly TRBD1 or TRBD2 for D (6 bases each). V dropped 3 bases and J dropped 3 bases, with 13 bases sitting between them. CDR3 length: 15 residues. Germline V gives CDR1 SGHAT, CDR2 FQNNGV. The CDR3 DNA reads TGTGCCAGCAGCTTGGAGGGGGGCACGACAGATACGCAGTATTTT. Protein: CASSLEGGTTDTQYF.

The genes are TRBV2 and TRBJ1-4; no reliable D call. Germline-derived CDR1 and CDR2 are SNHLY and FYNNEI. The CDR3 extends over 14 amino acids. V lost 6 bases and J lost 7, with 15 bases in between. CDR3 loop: CASRARPGSEKLFF. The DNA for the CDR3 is TGTGCCAGCAGGGCCCGGCCCGGGAGTGAAAAACTGTTTTTT.

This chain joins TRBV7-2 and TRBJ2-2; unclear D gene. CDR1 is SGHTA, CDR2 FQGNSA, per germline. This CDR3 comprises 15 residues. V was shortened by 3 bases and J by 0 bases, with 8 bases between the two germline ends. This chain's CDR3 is CASSLRNSNTGELFF. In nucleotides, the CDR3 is TGTGCCAGCAGCTTGCGGAATTCGAACACCGGGGAGCTGTTTTTT.

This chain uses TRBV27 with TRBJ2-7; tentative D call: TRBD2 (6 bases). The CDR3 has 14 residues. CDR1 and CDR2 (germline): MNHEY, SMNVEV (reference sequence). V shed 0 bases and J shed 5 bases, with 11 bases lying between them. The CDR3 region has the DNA TGTGCCAGCAGTTTATCACAGCGGGCAGACGAGCAGTACTTC. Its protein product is CASSLSQRADEQYF.

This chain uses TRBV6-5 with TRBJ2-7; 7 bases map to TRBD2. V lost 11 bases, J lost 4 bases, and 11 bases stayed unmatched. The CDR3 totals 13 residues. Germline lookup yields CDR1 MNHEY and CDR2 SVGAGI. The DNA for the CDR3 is TGTGCCGTCTCCCGCGGGAGCGAATACGAGCAGTACTTC. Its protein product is CAVSRGSEYEQYF.

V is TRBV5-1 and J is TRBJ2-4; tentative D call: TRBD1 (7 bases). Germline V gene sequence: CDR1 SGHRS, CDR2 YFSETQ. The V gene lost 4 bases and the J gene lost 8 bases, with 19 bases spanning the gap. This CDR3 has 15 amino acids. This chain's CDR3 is CASSPSGGTQHIQYF. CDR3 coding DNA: TGCGCCAGCAGCCCATCAGGGGGGACCCAGCACATTCAGTACTTC.

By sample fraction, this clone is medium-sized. The CDR3 coding sequence is TGTGCCAGCAGCCAAGATTTGGGCGGGAACACCGGGGAGCTGTTTTTT. Translation: CASSQDLGGNTGELFF. This sequence joins TRBV4-2 and TRBJ2-2; D is undetermined. The ends were cut back, 0 bases at V and 1 base at J, with 9 bases in the middle. Germline CDR1 reads LGHNA; CDR2 reads YNFKEQ. The CDR3 sequence is 16 residues long.

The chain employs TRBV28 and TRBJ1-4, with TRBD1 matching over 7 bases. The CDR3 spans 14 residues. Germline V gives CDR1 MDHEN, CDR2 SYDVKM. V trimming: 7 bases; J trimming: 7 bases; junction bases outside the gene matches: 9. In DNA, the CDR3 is TGTGCCAGCACCAGGGGGGGAAGGAGTGAAAAACTGTTTTTT. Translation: CASTRGGRSEKLFF.